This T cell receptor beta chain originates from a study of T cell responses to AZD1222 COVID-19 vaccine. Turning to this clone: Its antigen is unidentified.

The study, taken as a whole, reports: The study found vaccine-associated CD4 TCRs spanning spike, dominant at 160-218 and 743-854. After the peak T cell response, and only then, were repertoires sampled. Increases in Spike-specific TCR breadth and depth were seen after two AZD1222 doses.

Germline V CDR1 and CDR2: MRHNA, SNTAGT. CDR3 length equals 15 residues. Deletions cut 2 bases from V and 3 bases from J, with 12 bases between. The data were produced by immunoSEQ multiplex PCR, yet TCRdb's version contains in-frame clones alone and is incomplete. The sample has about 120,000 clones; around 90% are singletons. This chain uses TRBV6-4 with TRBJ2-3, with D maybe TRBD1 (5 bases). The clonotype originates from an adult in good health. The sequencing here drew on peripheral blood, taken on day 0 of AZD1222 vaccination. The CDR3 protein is CASSDAAGKTDTQYF. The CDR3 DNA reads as TGTGCCAGCAGTGACGCGGCAGGGAAGACAGATACGCAGTATTTT.